These 14 T cell receptor beta chains were sequenced from one sample in a study of Tregs in tolerant kidney transplant recipients. The repertoire was sequenced with immunoSEQ multiplex PCR; TCRdb's copy has only in-frame clones and lacks some. The sample lists 100,000 to 130,000 clones, 85% to 90% occurring once. The sequenced sample was CD4+ T cells from blood, obtained before the transplant. These receptors were obtained from a human donor who received a combined kidney and bone marrow transplant.

This sequence joins TRBV9 and TRBJ2-2; weak D call: TRBD1 (5 bases). Per germline, CDR1 SGDLS and CDR2 YYNGEE. This CDR3 is built from 14 residues. Trimming took off 2 bases at V and 4 bases at J, with 9 bases between the two ends. DNA of the CDR3: TGTGCCAGCAGCGTGTCAGGGCCCACCGGGGAGCTGTTTTTT. As protein: CASSVSGPTGELFF. Based on the CDR3 plus reference TRBV9 and TRBJ2-2, the full variable domain is DSGVTQTPKHLITATGQRVTLRCSPRSGDLSVYWYQQSLDQGLQFLIQYYNGEERAKGNILERFSAQQFPDLHSELNLSSLELGDSALYFCASSVSGPTGELFFGEGSRLTVL.

The J gene is TRBJ2-3, the V gene TRBV6-1, with no clear D. The CDR3 loop spans 11 amino acids. Germline CDR1 and CDR2: MNHNS and SASEGT. Trimming stripped 6 bases from V and 5 bases from J, with 6 bases between. The chain's CDR3 is CASRREDTQYF. The CDR3 DNA reads as TGTGCCAGCAGACGCGAAGATACGCAGTATTTT.

The chain employs TRBV28 and TRBJ1-5; possible D gene TRBD1, 6 bases. Trimming stripped 6 bases from V and 1 base from J, with 13 bases between. Germline CDR1 and CDR2: MDHEN and SYDVKM. This CDR3 region has 15 residues. In DNA, the CDR3 is TGTGCCAGCAGGGTCGGGGGGGCGAGCAATCAGCCCCAGCATTTT. Translated: CASRVGGASNQPQHF.

The chain uses TRBV6-5 and TRBJ2-1; D gene unclear. The CDR3 runs to 13 residues. Trimming took off 4 bases at V and 9 bases at J, with 13 bases between the two ends. The germline CDR1 and CDR2 sequences are MNHEY and SVGAGI. The CDR3 nucleotides read TGTGCCAGCAGTTCCCCGGCGGTGGGTGAGCAGTTCTTC. It yields the protein CASSSPAVGEQFF.

This sequence joins TRBV5-1 and TRBJ2-3, with 9 bases aligning to TRBD2. The V segment lost 3 bases and the J segment 5 bases; nucleotides outside the gene matches: 7. The CDR3 runs to 15 residues. Per germline, CDR1 SGHRS and CDR2 YFSETQ. Here the CDR3 DNA reads TGCGCCAGCAGCTCCCGCGGGGGGGCCGGAGATACGCAGTATTTT. Amino acid sequence: CASSSRGGAGDTQYF.

CDR3 in amino acids: CASSPTGGGEKLFF. CDR3 coding DNA: TGCGCCAGCAGCCCCACGGGGGGGGGTGAAAAACTGTTTTTT. The chain recombines TRBV5-1 with TRBJ1-4; the D gene is possibly TRBD1 (5 bases). With 4 bases removed from V and 7 bases from J, the gap between germline ends came to 14 bases. This CDR3 spans 14 amino acids. Germline V CDR1 and CDR2: SGHRS, YFSETQ.

J is TRBJ1-1 and V is TRBV28, with D unclear. The germline CDR1 and CDR2 sequences are MDHEN and SYDVKM. V lost 6 bases, J lost 4 bases, and 18 bases lay in between. The CDR3 spans 15 residues. CDR3 sequence reads: CASSYPGGSGTEAFF. The CDR3 bases are TGTGCCAGCAGCTATCCGGGCGGGTCGGGCACTGAAGCTTTCTTT.

The rearrangement joins TRBV15 to TRBJ2-3; 7 bases agree with TRBD2. From germline, CDR1 is LNHNV and CDR2 YYDKDF (reference sequence). Trimming took 1 base from V and 6 from J; bases not matched to a gene: 19. The CDR3 runs 19 residues. CDR3 sequence reads: CATSRGRFSGAGIQDTQYF. The CDR3 nucleotides read TGTGCCACCAGCAGAGGTCGGTTCAGCGGGGCAGGGATTCAGGATACGCAGTATTTT.

The chain carries TRBV9 and TRBJ1-5, with D unresolved. Trimming removed 0 bases at V and 3 bases at J, with 7 bases between. The CDR3 runs 14 residues. Looked up from germline, CDR1 is SGDLS and CDR2 is YYNGEE. Here the CDR3 DNA reads TGTGCCAGCAGCGTAGCCCCCCACAATCAGCCCCAGCATTTT. This gives the protein CASSVAPHNQPQHF. Drawing the rest from reference TRBV9 and TRBJ1-5, the complete variable domain is DSGVTQTPKHLITATGQRVTLRCSPRSGDLSVYWYQQSLDQGLQFLIQYYNGEERAKGNILERFSAQQFPDLHSELNLSSLELGDSALYFCASSVAPHNQPQHFGDGTRLSIL.

This chain uses TRBV7-2 with TRBJ2-3; the match to TRBD2 covers 10 bases. Germline V CDR1 and CDR2: SGHTA, FQGNSA. This CDR3 region has 16 residues. J was trimmed by 3 bases and V by 4 bases; bases with no gene match: 7. The CDR3 region is CASSSRPGLATDTQYF. In DNA, the CDR3 is TGTGCCAGCAGCTCCAGACCGGGACTAGCGACAGATACGCAGTATTTT.

V gene TRBV5-5 combines with J gene TRBJ1-1, with unresolved D. This CDR3 spans 14 amino acids. The V gene's germline CDR1 is SGHKS and CDR2 YYEKEE (reference sequence). V gave up 0 bases and J gave up 1 base, with 7 bases separating them. CDR3 nucleotide sequence: TGTGCCAGCAGCTTGGACAGACGGAACACTGAAGCTTTCTTT. It is translated as CASSLDRRNTEAFF.

This chain connects TRBV19 to TRBJ2-7, with 9 bases that match TRBD1. The V and J ends lost 4 bases and 3 bases, in that order; junction bases with no gene match: 7. CDR3 size: 15 residues. Germline V gene sequence: CDR1 LNHDA, CDR2 SQIVND (reference sequence). Here the CDR3 reads CASSRTGQGIYEQYF. The CDR3 bases are TGTGCCAGTAGTAGAACGGGACAGGGAATCTACGAGCAGTACTTC.

This clone has more than one count but fewer than ten. The chain uses TRBV19 and TRBJ1-5; 7 nucleotides match TRBD1. CDR1 is LNHDA and CDR2 is SQIVND in the germline V gene (reference sequence). The CDR3 consists of 15 residues. V shed 3 bases, J shed 10 bases, and the junction held 12 bases outside the gene matches. The CDR3 loop is CASSMWDSGIGPQHF. The CDR3 DNA is TGTGCCAGTAGTATGTGGGACAGCGGAATAGGTCCCCAGCATTTT.

This sequence joins TRBV10-3 and TRBJ2-7, with 8 positions matching TRBD1. The CDR3 has 13 amino acids. Germline V gene data show CDR1 as ENHRY and CDR2 as SYGVKD. V trimming: 6 bases; J trimming: 6 bases; junction bases outside the gene matches: 7. The CDR3 sequence: CAISPGQGSEQYF. CDR3 nucleotides: TGTGCCATCAGCCCAGGACAGGGATCCGAGCAGTACTTC.